Following are 26 T cell receptor beta chains from one sample sequenced in a study of blood T cells in healthy people across ages. Alongside a J-beta primer mix, a sample-barcoded 5' primer served in a second PCR lasting 7 to 11 cycles. MiXCR, applied by TCRdb to the 5' RACE reads, yields one record per CDR3 protein. The sample includes about 1,500,000 distinct CDR3 sequences, 28% seen only once; the top ten take roughly 8.2%. The sample consisted of blood. The receptors here all came from a woman younger than 45 in good health.

This chain uses TRBV4-1 with TRBJ2-2; possibly TRBD2 for D (6 bases). Trimming removed 0 bases from V and 4 bases from J, with 15 bases in between. CDR1 MGHRA and CDR2 YSYEKL come from the germline V gene. This CDR3 comprises 17 residues. CDR3 coding DNA: TGCGCCAGCAGCCAAGAGTTCTCTAGCGTAAGCACCGGGGAGCTGTTTTTT. It yields the protein CASSQEFSSVSTGELFF.

The chain employs TRBV2 and TRBJ2-3; 11 bases agree with TRBD1. The junction had 4 bases not matched to a gene; V was cut back by 10 bases and J by 1 base. Germline loops: CDR1 SNHLY, CDR2 FYNNEI. The CDR3 length is 14 residues. CDR3 DNA: TGTGCCACTCTGGGACAGGGGGGCACAGATACGCAGTATTTT. It translates to CATLGQGGTDTQYF.

This clonotype was picked up many times. The chain has TRBV14 and TRBJ2-7, with D tentatively TRBD2 (5 bases). Trimming removed 5 bases at V and 2 bases at J, with 7 bases between. CDR3 size: 12 residues. CDR1 SGHDN and CDR2 FVKESK come from the germline V gene. The CDR3 region is CASSKTTYEQYF. CDR3 nucleotide sequence: TGTGCCAGCAGCAAGACTACCTACGAGCAGTACTTC.

The chain combines TRBV6-2 or TRBV6-3 with TRBJ2-5; perhaps TRBD1 as D (6 bases). CDR3 length equals 12 residues. V was pared by 11 bases and J by 4 bases, with 14 bases between. CDR1 and CDR2 from the germline V gene are MNHEY and SVGEGT. The CDR3 protein is CAAGQRRETQYF. In DNA form, the CDR3 reads TGTGCCGCCGGACAGCGTCGAGAGACCCAGTACTTC.

The chain joins TRBV28 to TRBJ1-2, with a weak D call TRBD1 (5 bases). Deletions cut 4 bases from V and 7 bases from J, with 19 bases between. Germline values: CDR1 MDHEN, CDR2 SYDVKM. CDR3 length: 15 amino acids. CDR3 residues: CASSSPGPGRVGYTF. In nucleotides, the CDR3 is TGTGCCAGCAGTTCTCCGGGACCCGGGCGGGTTGGCTACACCTTC.

The V and J genes are TRBV12-5 and TRBJ2-1; TRBD1 matches 12 bases. Germline V gene data show CDR1 as LGHNT and CDR2 as FRNRAP. J was trimmed by 6 bases and V by 4 bases; bases with no gene match: 7. The CDR3 consists of 16 residues. CDR3 region: CASGSRDRGLGNEQFF. The CDR3 DNA reads as TGTGCTAGTGGTTCCCGGGACAGGGGGCTCGGCAATGAGCAGTTCTTC.

V is TRBV12-3 or TRBV12-4 and J is TRBJ2-1, with no clear D. The J call is uncertain, as TRBJ2-7 better fits the DNA end. The length of the CDR3 is 14 residues. The CDR3 spells CASTLQSSYNEQYF. Written as DNA, the CDR3 is TGTGCCAGCACTCTTCAGAGCTCCTACAATGAGCAGTACTTC.

V and J are TRBV7-9 and TRBJ2-3, with 7 bases identical to TRBD1. The CDR3 sequence is 14 residues long. V gave up 8 bases and J gave up 7 bases; unmatched junction bases: 12. CDR1 is SEHNR and CDR2 is FQNEAQ in the germline V gene (reference sequence). Here the CDR3 reads CASCPGTAENTQYF. DNA for the CDR3: TGTGCCAGCTGCCCCGGGACAGCTGAGAATACGCAGTATTTT.

The chain carries TRBV5-1 and TRBJ2-6, with D possibly being TRBD2 (6 bases). Per the germline V gene, CDR1 is SGHRS and CDR2 is YFSETQ. This CDR3 is 18 amino acids long. V lost 3 bases, J lost 0 bases, and 16 bases lay in between. CDR3 amino acids: CASSSAGGVRSGANVLTF. The CDR3 DNA follows: TGCGCCAGCAGCTCGGCCGGCGGGGTACGCTCTGGGGCCAACGTCCTGACTTTC. The full variable domain, its missing parts supplied by reference TRBV5-1 and TRBJ2-6, is KAGVTQTPRYLIKTRGQQVTLSCSPISGHRSVSWYQQTPGQGLQFLFEYFSETQRNKGNFPGRFSGRQFSNSRSEMNVSTLELGDSALYLCASSSAGGVRSGANVLTFGAGSRLTVL.

V gene TRBV29-1 combines with J gene TRBJ2-1, with D maybe TRBD1 (5 bases). Trimming pared 4 bases from V and 5 bases from J, leaving 12 bases between. The CDR3 extends over 13 amino acids. Germline V gene lookup returns CDR1 SQVTM and CDR2 ANQGSEA. The chain's CDR3 is CSVAQGIDNEQFF. As DNA, the CDR3 is TGCAGCGTTGCTCAGGGCATCGACAATGAGCAGTTCTTC.

This clonotype was counted only a few times. The V gene is TRBV5-1, the J gene TRBJ2-5; D may match TRBD1 or TRBD2 (5 bases each). The CDR3 is 13 residues long. Per the germline V gene, CDR1 is SGHRS and CDR2 is YFSETQ. V was shortened by 0 bases and J by 6 bases, with 9 bases between the two germline ends. This chain's CDR3 is CASSLERGQTQYF. CDR3 in DNA: TGCGCCAGCAGCTTGGAGAGGGGTCAGACCCAGTACTTC.

The V call is TRBV5-1, the J call TRBJ1-2; perhaps TRBD1 as D (5 bases). The V gene's germline CDR1 is SGHRS and CDR2 YFSETQ. The V gene lost 0 bases and the J gene lost 7 bases, with 10 bases spanning the gap. There are 13 residues in the CDR3. CDR3: CASSLGIRVGYTF. In DNA, the CDR3 is TGCGCCAGCAGCTTGGGCATCAGGGTTGGCTACACCTTC.

The chain links TRBV5-5 to TRBJ2-1, with TRBD1 matching over 10 bases. Germline lookup yields CDR1 SGHKS and CDR2 YYEKEE (reference sequence). The V segment lost 4 bases and the J segment 6 bases; nucleotides outside the gene matches: 13. CDR3 length equals 17 residues. CDR3 region: CASSINPGQGSVNEQFF. The CDR3 DNA is TGTGCCAGCAGCATCAACCCGGGACAGGGGAGTGTCAATGAGCAGTTCTTC.

The chain links TRBV5-1 to TRBJ2-7; 10 bases are shared with TRBD2. CDR1 is SGHRS, CDR2 YFSETQ, per germline. The CDR3 spans 16 residues. V was pared by 2 bases and J by 2 bases, with 7 bases of the junction left unmatched. For the CDR3, the DNA is TGCGCCAGCAGCTTTTACTCTAGCGGGGGCCCCTACGAGCAGTACTTC. Translated, it gives CASSFYSSGGPYEQYF.

This clonotype was counted at least ten times. The J gene is TRBJ2-7, the V gene TRBV5-1, with D uncertain. The germline V gene encodes CDR1 SGHRS and CDR2 YFSETQ. The CDR3 spans 12 residues. Trimming pared 0 bases from V and 5 bases from J, leaving 6 bases between. CDR3 protein: CASSLAVDEQYF. CDR3 nucleotides: TGCGCCAGCAGCTTGGCCGTGGACGAGCAGTACTTC.

This clonotype appeared many times. This chain uses TRBV9 with TRBJ2-7; 7 bases are shared with TRBD1. J was trimmed by 5 bases and V by 2 bases; bases with no gene match: 10. Germline CDR1 and CDR2: SGDLS and YYNGEE. The CDR3 is 15 amino acids. This CDR3 is CASSVMPGQTDEQYF. The CDR3 DNA is TGTGCCAGCAGCGTCATGCCGGGACAGACTGACGAGCAGTACTTC.

This clonotype has just a few counts. The rearrangement joins TRBV7-2 to TRBJ2-1, with D maybe TRBD2 (5 bases). V was shortened by 7 bases and J by 3 bases, with 10 bases between the two germline ends. Per the germline V gene, CDR1 is SGHTA and CDR2 is FQGNSA. The CDR3 loop spans 13 amino acids. This CDR3 is CASTRTVYNEQFF. The CDR3 nucleotides are TGTGCCAGCACCAGGACTGTCTACAATGAGCAGTTCTTC.

The chain couples TRBV12-3 or TRBV12-4 to TRBJ2-1; TRBD2 matches at 10 bases. CDR3 length: 12 residues. V shed 6 bases, J shed 8 bases, and the junction held 1 base outside the gene matches. The CDR3: CASRLAGYEQFF. CDR3 nucleotide sequence: TGTGCCAGCAGACTAGCGGGATATGAGCAGTTCTTC.

Only a few counts were recorded for this clonotype. This chain connects TRBV6-6 to TRBJ1-2; 7 bases fit TRBD1. V trimming: 2 bases; J trimming: 3 bases; junction bases outside the gene matches: 12. The CDR3 extends over 17 amino acids. Germline lookup yields CDR1 MNHNY and CDR2 SVGAGI (reference sequence). The CDR3 bases are TGTGCCAGCAGTTACAACCTAGGACCCAGGGGGGACTATGGCTACACCTTC. It codes for CASSYNLGPRGDYGYTF.

This sequence joins TRBV18 and TRBJ2-3, with TRBD2 matching over 8 bases. After removal of 6 bases from V and 7 bases from J, the junction contained 6 bases not matched to a gene. Per the germline V gene, CDR1 is KGHSH and CDR2 is LQKENI. The CDR3 has 13 residues. The CDR3 loop is CASSPGGQHTQYF. The CDR3 DNA reads TGTGCCAGCTCCCCGGGGGGGCAACATACGCAGTATTTT.

This clonotype occurred a few times. CDR3 amino acids: CASSYSNGATNYGYTF. In nucleotides, the CDR3 is TGTGCCAGCAGTTACTCGAACGGGGCGACTAACTATGGCTACACCTTC. The V and J genes are TRBV6-2 or TRBV6-3 and TRBJ1-2; maybe TRBD1 (5 bases). The V end was cut by 0 bases, the J end by 0 bases, with 11 bases between. The CDR3 is 16 amino acids. The germline V gene encodes CDR1 MNHEY and CDR2 SVGEGT.

Comment on this clonotype: With a much larger clone just one base away, this may be a read error. The chain combines TRBV9 with TRBJ1-2, with D possibly being TRBD1 (6 bases). The CDR3 loop spans 14 amino acids. Germline CDR1 reads SGDLS; CDR2 reads YYNGEE. CDR3 DNA: TGTGCCAGCAGCGGATCGACAGGAGACTATGGCTACAACTTC. The encoded protein is CASSGSTGDYGYNF.

This clonotype was counted between two and nine times. One end of the junction is discordant with germline, which a read error may explain. This chain uses TRBV9 with TRBJ2-5, with TRBD2 matching 8 bases. CDR1 is SGDLS and CDR2 is YYNGEE in the germline V gene. The CDR3 runs to 15 residues. The CDR3: CAGSGGGTSQETQYF. The CDR3 bases are TGTGCCGGCAGCGGGGGTGGGACTAGCCAAGAGACCCAGTACTTC. The full variable domain, completed using reference TRBV9 and TRBJ2-5, is DSGVTQTPKHLITATGQRVTLRCSPRSGDLSVYWYQQSLDQGLQFLIQYYNGEERAKGNILERFSAQQFPDLHSELNLSSLELGDSALYFCAGSGGGTSQETQYFGPGTRLLVL.

This clonotype occurred many times. J is TRBJ2-5 and V is TRBV6-5, with D possibly TRBD1 on 6 matching bases. V lost 7 bases, J lost 0 bases, and 15 bases lay in between. This CDR3 comprises 15 residues. Germline V gene lookup returns CDR1 MNHEY and CDR2 SVGAGI. The CDR3 here is CASKRTTGNQETQYF. The CDR3 DNA reads TGTGCCAGCAAACGAACGACAGGCAACCAAGAGACCCAGTACTTC.

The genes are TRBV29-1 and TRBJ2-7, with 10 positions matching TRBD1. The CDR3 covers 14 residues. Germline CDR1 reads SQVTM; CDR2 reads ANQGSEA. J lost 6 bases, V lost 4 bases, and 9 bases had no gene match. The CDR3 protein is CSVGVGGTGVEQYF. DNA of the CDR3: TGCAGCGTTGGAGTAGGTGGGACAGGGGTCGAGCAGTACTTC.

Notes on this clonotype: At one end, the junction sequence differs from germline, possibly due to a read error. As DNA, the CDR3 is TGCAGTGCTAGGAGGGGGAGTGGGGCAAATCATCCCCAGCATTTT. It specifies CSARRGSGANHPQHF. The V and J genes are TRBV20-1 and TRBJ1-5; a weak D match, TRBD1 (6 bases). Germline CDR1 is DFQATT and CDR2 is SNEGSKA (reference sequence). The CDR3 spans 15 residues.